Below, one T cell receptor beta chain is given with its context. This record comes from a study of blood T cell repertoires in COVID-19. Background on the study: Sources were T cells, B-cell-depleted T cells, or PBMCs; the material itself was cDNA or gDNA.

In the original processing: Estimation of nucleated cell counts relied on the amplification of reference gene primers. Sequenced by immunoSEQ multiplex PCR; TCRdb stores in-frame clones only, minus some. V and J calls and clone size are those listed in that table; D and trimming were worked out from the DNA. The sample records roughly 120,000 clones, 60% to 85% being singletons. The CDR3 length is 13 residues. Deletions cut 10 bases from V and 3 bases from J, with 13 bases between. Germline loops: CDR1 MNHEY, CDR2 SMNVEV (reference sequence). The sample was peripheral blood. This TCR was sampled from a man between 70 and 80 years old with acute or convalescent COVID-19. The chain uses TRBV27 and TRBJ1-5; D possibly corresponds to TRBD1 (5 bases). The CDR3 loop is CATSRGVNQPQHF. The CDR3 DNA follows: TGTGCCACCTCTCGGGGGGTCAATCAGCCCCAGCATTTT.